The 32 T cell receptor beta chains listed next were all sequenced from one sample in a study of cytomegalovirus exposure and HLA in healthy donors. PCR amplification relied on 60 Vbeta primers (plus 13 Jbeta primers). Measured with immunoSEQ multiplex PCR; TCRdb has only the in-frame clones, and not every one. The table shows around 130,000 clones, with about 70% occurring only once. Sequencing used PBMCs. The receptors were gathered from a woman aged 40 to 50 in good health and CMV-seropositive.

This chain links TRBV27 with TRBJ1-3; unclear D gene. Trimming took 0 bases from V and 3 from J, leaving 9 bases between them. The length of the CDR3 is 15 residues. Germline-derived CDR1 and CDR2 are MNHEY and SMNVEV (reference sequence). CDR3: CASSLSTGYGNTIYF. The DNA of the CDR3 is TGTGCCAGCAGTTTATCGACCGGGTATGGAAACACCATATATTTT.

A single count supports this clone. The chain employs TRBV19 and TRBJ2-6, with TRBD1 matching 9 bases. V lost 8 bases, J lost 1 base, and 6 bases stayed unmatched. The CDR3 is 16 amino acids. Germline CDR1 reads LNHDA; CDR2 reads SQIVND (reference sequence). The CDR3: CASSGTGTSGANVLTF. The DNA for the CDR3 is TGTGCCAGTTCCGGGACAGGGACGTCTGGGGCCAACGTCCTGACTTTC.

This clone was seen a few times. The chain couples TRBV14 to TRBJ2-1; D call uncertain. CDR3 length: 17 amino acids. Per the germline V gene, CDR1 is SGHDN and CDR2 is FVKESK. The V and J ends lost 0 bases and 9 bases respectively, with 21 bases between them. CDR3 coding DNA: TGTGCCAGCAGCCAAGATGGGCCAGGCGCGTCCTTGGGTGAGCAGTTCTTC. It specifies CASSQDGPGASLGEQFF.

The V call is TRBV7-9, the J call TRBJ1-1, with D uncertain. CDR1 and CDR2 from the germline V gene are SEHNR and FQNEAQ (reference sequence). Trimming stripped 5 bases from V and 7 bases from J, with 14 bases between. The CDR3 spans 13 residues. In nucleotides, the CDR3 is TGTGCCAGCAGCACACTTGGCCCGGGTGAAGCTTTCTTT. Its protein product is CASSTLGPGEAFF.

The V gene is TRBV5-1, the J gene TRBJ1-5, with 9 bases lining up with TRBD1. The CDR3 loop spans 14 amino acids. Germline V gene lookup returns CDR1 SGHRS and CDR2 YFSETQ. V lost 1 base to trimming and J lost 5 bases; unmatched junction nucleotides: 1. Written as DNA, the CDR3 is TGCGCCAGCAGCTTGAGACAGGGGGATCAGCCCCAGCATTTT. This gives the protein CASSLRQGDQPQHF. The full variable domain, in which reference TRBV5-1 and TRBJ1-5 provide the parts outside the CDR3, is KAGVTQTPRYLIKTRGQQVTLSCSPISGHRSVSWYQQTPGQGLQFLFEYFSETQRNKGNFPGRFSGRQFSNSRSEMNVSTLELGDSALYLCASSLRQGDQPQHFGDGTRLSIL.

The chain links TRBV10-3 to TRBJ1-1; D call uncertain. Germline-derived CDR1 and CDR2 are ENHRY and SYGVKD. The V and J ends lost 6 bases and 7 bases respectively, with 9 bases between them. This CDR3 region has 11 residues. The CDR3 nucleotides are TGTGCCATCAGAGGACTGGGTGAAGCTTTCTTT. This encodes CAIRGLGEAFF.

This chain links TRBV9 with TRBJ1-1, with 10 positions matching TRBD1. Germline-derived CDR1 and CDR2 are SGDLS and YYNGEE. Trimming at V came to 0 bases and at J to 1 base, leaving 0 bases not matched to a gene. This CDR3 spans 15 amino acids. CDR3 amino acids: CASSVGQGANTEAFF. The DNA for the CDR3 is TGTGCCAGCAGCGTAGGACAGGGGGCGAACACTGAAGCTTTCTTT. Complete variable domain (other parts from reference TRBV9 and TRBJ1-1): DSGVTQTPKHLITATGQRVTLRCSPRSGDLSVYWYQQSLDQGLQFLIQYYNGEERAKGNILERFSAQQFPDLHSELNLSSLELGDSALYFCASSVGQGANTEAFFGQGTRLTVV.

This chain joins TRBV9 and TRBJ2-7; TRBD2 agrees at 11 bases. This CDR3 region has 16 residues. The germline V gene has CDR1 SGDLS and CDR2 YYNGEE. V dropped 4 bases and J dropped 2; count of bases not matched to a gene: 8. The CDR3 loop is CASSPTPTSGTYEQYF. The CDR3 DNA sequence: TGTGCCAGCAGCCCCACCCCGACTAGCGGGACCTACGAGCAGTACTTC.

The V call is TRBV2, the J call TRBJ1-2; the D is unclear. Trimming shortened V by 7 bases and J by 3 bases, and 6 bases separated the two germline ends. The CDR3 is 11 amino acids. Germline loops: CDR1 SNHLY, CDR2 FYNNEI. CDR3 nucleotide sequence: TGTGCCAGCACAGCGTACTATGGCTACACCTTC. Protein sequence: CASTAYYGYTF. Drawing the rest from reference TRBV2 and TRBJ1-2, the complete variable domain is EPEVTQTPSHQVTQMGQEVILRCVPISNHLYFYWYRQILGQKVEFLVSFYNNEISEKSEIFDDQFSVERPDGSNFTLKIRSTKLEDSAMYFCASTAYYGYTFGSGTRLTVV.

This clone was detected only once. The genes are TRBV19 and TRBJ2-2; a possible D gene is TRBD1 (6 bases). CDR3 length: 14 amino acids. Germline V CDR1 and CDR2: LNHDA, SQIVND (reference sequence). V lost 3 bases, J lost 5 bases, and 10 bases lay in between. CDR3 residues: CASSILQGTGELFF. The CDR3 DNA reads TGTGCCAGTAGTATTCTCCAGGGGACCGGGGAGCTGTTTTTT.

The rearrangement uses TRBV4-1 and TRBJ2-1, with TRBD2 matching 9 bases. Trimming removed 4 bases from V and 7 bases from J; junction bases left unmatched: 5. There are 14 residues in the CDR3. CDR1 and CDR2 (germline): MGHRA, YSYEKL. The CDR3 bases are TGCGCCAGCAGCCTTAGCGGGAGTATGAATGAGCAGTTCTTC. Encoded protein: CASSLSGSMNEQFF.

The rearrangement links TRBV30 to TRBJ2-7; 12 bases fit TRBD2. The CDR3 totals 14 residues. V was pared by 5 bases and J by 3 bases, with 5 bases of the junction left unmatched. Germline V gene data show CDR1 as GTSNPN and CDR2 as SVGIG (reference sequence). CDR3 sequence (DNA): TGTGCCTGGGGTGCACTAGCGGGGGGCTACGAGCAGTACTTC. Protein sequence: CAWGALAGGYEQYF.

The chain joins TRBV7-2 to TRBJ1-6; possible D gene TRBD1, 5 bases. In germline, CDR1 is SGHTA, CDR2 FQGNSA. Trimming stripped 1 base from V and 10 bases from J, with 14 bases between. The CDR3 extends over 15 amino acids. The CDR3 reads CASSLDPGPGSPLHF. CDR3 nucleotide sequence: TGTGCCAGCAGCTTAGATCCAGGCCCAGGGTCACCCCTCCACTTT.

A word on this clone: The junction does not match germline at one end; this may be a read error. Other DNA sequences of this sample code for an identical CDR3. The chain joins TRBV7-2 to TRBJ2-1; 11 bases align to TRBD2. Germline CDR1 SGHTA, CDR2 FQGNSA. CDR3 length: 16 amino acids. CDR3 region: CASSLAITSGSNEQFF. The CDR3 DNA reads as TGTGCCAGTAGCTTAGCGATCACTAGCGGGAGCAATGAGCAGTTCTTC.

This clone was detected only once. The rearrangement joins TRBV28 to TRBJ2-2; tentatively, D is TRBD2 (6 bases). V lost 2 bases and J 1 base, leaving 14 bases between the germline ends. This CDR3 is 17 amino acids long. Germline loops: CDR1 MDHEN, CDR2 SYDVKM. The CDR3 sequence: CASSLESGRGNTGELFF. The CDR3 DNA is TGTGCCAGCAGTTTAGAGTCAGGGCGGGGGAACACCGGGGAGCTGTTTTTT.

This clone is a singleton in its sample. CDR3 sequence reads: CASSLTSGRRHRAGELFF. CDR3 sequence (DNA): TGTGCCAGCAGCTTAACTAGCGGGAGAAGGCACCGCGCCGGGGAGCTGTTTTTT. This chain links TRBV11-2 with TRBJ2-2; TRBD2 matches 11 bases. The CDR3 covers 18 residues. Looked up from germline, CDR1 is SGHAT and CDR2 is FQNNGV. J was trimmed by 6 bases and V by 2 bases; bases with no gene match: 11. The full variable domain, with the rest looked up from reference TRBV11-2 and TRBJ2-2, is EAGVAQSPRYKIIEKRQSVAFWCNPISGHATLYWYQQILGQGPKLLIQFQNNGVVDDSQLPKDRFSAERLKGVDSTLKIQPAKLEDSAVYLCASSLTSGRRHRAGELFFGEGSRLTVL.

V usage is TRBV7-2 and J usage is TRBJ2-7; no definite D call. The CDR3 contains 12 residues. In germline, CDR1 is SGHTA, CDR2 FQGNSA. Trimming cost V 2 bases and J 4 bases, with 6 bases left between them. CDR3 coding DNA: TGTGCCAGCAGCTTACACGGGTACGAGCAGTACTTC. Translation gives CASSLHGYEQYF.

This chain connects TRBV7-2 to TRBJ2-6, with TRBD2 matching over 14 bases. From germline, CDR1 is SGHTA and CDR2 FQGNSA. V lost 1 base, J lost 2 bases, and 1 base stayed unmatched. The CDR3 has 18 residues. The CDR3 region has the DNA TGTGCCAGCAGCTTAGGACTAGCGGGGGGGGCTGGGGCCAACGTCCTGACTTTC. Protein: CASSLGLAGGAGANVLTF.

The chain carries TRBV30 and TRBJ2-6; D perhaps matches TRBD1 (6 bases). Trimming pared 6 bases from V and 0 bases from J, leaving 9 bases between. Per the germline V gene, CDR1 is GTSNPN and CDR2 is SVGIG (reference sequence). The CDR3 length is 14 residues. CDR3 region: CACNRASGANVLTF. The CDR3, as DNA: TGTGCCTGTAACAGGGCCTCTGGGGCCAACGTCCTGACTTTC.

The V call is TRBV11-3, the J call TRBJ2-1, with 9 bases aligning to TRBD2. CDR1 is SGHNT, CDR2 YENEEA, per germline. This CDR3 region has 19 residues. The trim removed 1 base at V and 6 bases at J, leaving 16 bases unmatched. This CDR3 reads CASSLAQARAGGTGNEQFF. The CDR3 DNA reads TGTGCCAGCAGCTTAGCCCAAGCGAGGGCGGGAGGGACGGGCAATGAGCAGTTCTTC.

V usage is TRBV10-3 and J usage is TRBJ2-7; D unclear. The V end lost 10 bases, the J end lost 0 bases, and 16 bases lay between the germline ends. The CDR3 has 14 residues. Germline values: CDR1 ENHRY, CDR2 SYGVKD. CDR3 DNA: TGTGCCACCCGAGGAGACTCGAGCTCCTACGAGCAGTACTTC. It encodes CATRGDSSSYEQYF.

This clone was detected only once. This rearrangement joins TRBV7-2 to TRBJ1-2, with D perhaps matching TRBD1 (6 bases). The CDR3 totals 13 residues. Germline values: CDR1 SGHTA, CDR2 FQGNSA. V shed 5 bases and J shed 10 bases, with 17 bases lying between them. CDR3 in DNA: TGTGCCAGCAGCCCCGGGACACCACCTGACTACACCTTC. This codes for CASSPGTPPDYTF.

This chain links TRBV5-4 with TRBJ1-4; possibly TRBD1 for D (5 bases). V was clipped by 4 bases and J by 8 bases, with 9 bases between them. Germline CDR1 SGHNT, CDR2 YYREEE (reference sequence). The CDR3 is made up of 12 amino acids. The CDR3 protein is CASSREGEKLFF. CDR3 coding DNA: TGTGCCAGCAGCCGGGAGGGGGAAAAACTGTTTTTT.

This chain uses TRBV7-2 with TRBJ1-2; TRBD1 aligns across 8 bases. The CDR3 runs to 15 residues. Germline CDR1 is SGHTA and CDR2 is FQGNSA. After removal of 5 bases from V and 8 bases from J, the junction contained 13 bases not matched to a gene. The CDR3 is CASSPQGARTEGYTF. The CDR3 DNA is TGTGCCAGCAGCCCGCAGGGGGCGCGGACAGAAGGCTACACCTTC.

The chain carries TRBV9 and TRBJ2-7; 9 bases are shared with TRBD1. This CDR3 spans 15 amino acids. Germline values: CDR1 SGDLS, CDR2 YYNGEE. V shed 2 bases, J shed 4 bases, and the junction held 7 bases outside the gene matches. CDR3 residues: CASSVASDRGYEQYF. The CDR3 coding sequence is TGTGCCAGCAGCGTGGCTTCGGACAGGGGTTACGAGCAGTACTTC.

The V gene is TRBV21-1, the J gene TRBJ1-5; TRBD1 is the table's D call and was not checked against the DNA. TRBV21-1 has pseudogene status. The CDR3 is made up of 20 amino acids. CDR3 in amino acids: CASSKNPKGQGTTGNQPQHF. In DNA form, the CDR3 reads TGTGCCAGCAGCAAAAACCCCAAGGGACAGGGGACCACTGGCAATCAGCCCCAGCATTTT.

This clone came up once. The CDR3 sequence: CACQFPGKQPQHF. In DNA, the CDR3 is TGTGCCTGCCAGTTCCCCGGGAAGCAGCCCCAGCATTTT. The chain links TRBV30 to TRBJ1-5; D not certain. CDR1 is GTSNPN and CDR2 is SVGIG in the germline V gene (reference sequence). Trimming removed 6 bases at V and 7 bases at J, with 16 bases between. The CDR3 totals 13 residues.

This sequence joins TRBV6-5 and TRBJ2-7; the D is unclear. Per the germline V gene, CDR1 is MNHEY and CDR2 is SVGAGI. V gave up 8 bases and J gave up 1 base, with 15 bases separating them. This CDR3 is built from 14 residues. DNA of the CDR3: TGTGCCAGCTCCCCCTCGGCGGTGTCCTACGAGCAGTACTTC. Its translation is CASSPSAVSYEQYF.

The chain recombines TRBV6-5 with TRBJ1-5, with TRBD1 matching over 7 bases. V was clipped by 5 bases and J by 5 bases; unmatched bases: 6. The germline gives CDR1 MNHEY, CDR2 SVGAGI. The CDR3 has 14 residues. The CDR3 is CASSGRDRDQPQHF. Written as DNA, the CDR3 is TGTGCCAGCAGTGGCCGGGACAGAGATCAGCCCCAGCATTTT.

The chain combines TRBV7-8 with TRBJ2-2; 9 positions agree with TRBD2. Germline-derived CDR1 and CDR2 are SGHVS and FQNEAQ. Trimming cost V 4 bases and J 4 bases; bases outside gene matches: 7. The CDR3 loop spans 16 amino acids. CDR3 region: CASSSLAGLITGELFF. Written as DNA, the CDR3 is TGTGCCAGCAGCTCTCTAGCGGGGCTTATCACCGGGGAGCTGTTTTTT.

V usage is TRBV4-3 and J usage is TRBJ2-7; D is perhaps TRBD2 (5 bases). Trimming shortened V by 4 bases and J by 5 bases, and 15 bases separated the two germline ends. Germline V lookup: CDR1 LGHNA, CDR2 YSLEER. CDR3 size: 14 residues. The CDR3 DNA sequence: TGCGCCAGCAGCCTCACCGGCAGGCGGGACGAGCAGTACTTC. Encoded protein: CASSLTGRRDEQYF.

V and J are TRBV9 and TRBJ2-5; a weak D match, TRBD2 (7 bases). Looked up from germline, CDR1 is SGDLS and CDR2 is YYNGEE. Trimming removed 4 bases at V and 2 bases at J, with 15 bases between. The CDR3 covers 15 residues. In nucleotides, the CDR3 is TGTGCCAGCAGCCCGAGGGGAGGGGGGCAAGAGACCCAGTACTTC. Amino acids: CASSPRGGGQETQYF.